The source of this TCR beta chain is a study of T cell responses to AZD1222 COVID-19 vaccine. Looking at the study overall: Researchers grouped second doses given at about 4 or about 12 weeks into one pool.

Sequencing used immunoSEQ multiplex PCR; TCRdb keeps in-frame clones, though not all of them. The sample records around 160,000 clones, roughly nine tenths being singletons. Overall study findings and caveats: Repertoire sampling happened only post peak T cell response. Baseline testing showed seropositivity in only six AZD1222 recipients. With two AZD1222 doses given, Spike-specific TCR breadth and depth both rose.

CDR3 length: 11 residues. Losses at the gene ends were 10 bases for V and 3 bases for J; bases not matched to a gene: 3. A remark on this clone: Its antigen is undetermined.

The source of this sequence is an adult in good health. This material consisted of peripheral blood, taken on day 0 of AZD1222 vaccination. The genes are TRBV12-3 or TRBV12-4 and TRBJ2-7; 7 bases align to TRBD2. CDR3 nucleotide sequence: TGTGCCATCGAGCGGGGCTACGAGCAGTACTTC. Translating gives CAIERGYEQYF.